This T cell receptor beta chain was profiled in a study of regulatory T cells. V dropped 0 bases and J dropped 3; count of bases not matched to a gene: 2. This CDR3 is 14 amino acids long. CDR1 is SGHRS, CDR2 YFSETQ, per germline. Study results and limitations: Shannon entropy was nonsignificantly lower in patient CD8+ T cells than control CD8+ cells. In patients, unique TRB V-J pairs were restricted and V/J usage skewed, especially in Tregs.

In the case of this clone: Its antigen remains unidentified.

Every patient with CD3G deficiency had evidence of autoimmunity. The primer mix had 52 TRBV and 13 TRBJ primers. Repertoires were generated with immunoSEQ multiplex PCR, while TCRdb's copy carries only in-frame clones and drops some. This table has approximately 20,000 clones, 93% appearing once. The sample consisted of CD8+ T cells sorted from blood. The chain uses TRBV5-1 and TRBJ2-7; TRBD1 agrees at 8 bases. This sequence was found in a child aged 2 to 9 with CD3G deficiency. The CDR3 bases are TGCGCCAGCAGCTTGGCAGGGGGCTTCTACGAGCAGTACTTC. This sequence encodes CASSLAGGFYEQYF.